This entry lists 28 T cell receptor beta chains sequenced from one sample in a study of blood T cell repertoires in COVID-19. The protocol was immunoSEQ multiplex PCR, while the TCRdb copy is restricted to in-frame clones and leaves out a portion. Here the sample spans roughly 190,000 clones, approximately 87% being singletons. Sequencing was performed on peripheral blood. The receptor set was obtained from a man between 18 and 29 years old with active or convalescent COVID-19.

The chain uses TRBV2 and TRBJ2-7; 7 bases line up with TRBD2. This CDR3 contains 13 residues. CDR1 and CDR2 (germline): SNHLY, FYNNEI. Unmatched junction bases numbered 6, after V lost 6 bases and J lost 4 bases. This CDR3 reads CASRGGSSYEQYF. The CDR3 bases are TGTGCCAGCAGGGGCGGGAGTTCATACGAGCAGTACTTC.

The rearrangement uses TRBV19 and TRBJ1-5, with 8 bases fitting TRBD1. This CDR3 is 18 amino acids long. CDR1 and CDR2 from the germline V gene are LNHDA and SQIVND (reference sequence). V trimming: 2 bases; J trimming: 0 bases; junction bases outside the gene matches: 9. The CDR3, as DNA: TGTGCCAGTAGTATAAGGAACAGGGGGGCGAGTAGCAATCAGCCCCAGCATTTT. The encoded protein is CASSIRNRGASSNQPQHF.

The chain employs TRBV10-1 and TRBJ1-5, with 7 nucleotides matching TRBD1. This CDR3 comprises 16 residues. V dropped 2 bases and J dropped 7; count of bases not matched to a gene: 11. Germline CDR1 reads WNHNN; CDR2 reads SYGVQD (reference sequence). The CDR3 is CASSESIGQDSQPQHF. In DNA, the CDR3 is TGCGCCAGCAGTGAGAGCATTGGACAGGACAGCCAGCCCCAGCATTTT.

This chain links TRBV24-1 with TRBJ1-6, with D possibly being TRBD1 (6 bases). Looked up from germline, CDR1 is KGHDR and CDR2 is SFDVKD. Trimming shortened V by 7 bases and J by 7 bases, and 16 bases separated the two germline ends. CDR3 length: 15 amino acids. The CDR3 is CATRNREPANSPLHF. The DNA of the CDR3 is TGTGCCACCAGAAACAGGGAACCTGCAAATTCACCCCTCCACTTT.

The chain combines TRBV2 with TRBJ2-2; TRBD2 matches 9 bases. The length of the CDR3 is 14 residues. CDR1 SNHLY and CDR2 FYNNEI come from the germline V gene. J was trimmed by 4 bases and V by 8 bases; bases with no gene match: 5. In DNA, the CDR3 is TGTGCCAGCGGAGAGCGGGAGGCCACCGGGGAGCTGTTTTTT. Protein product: CASGEREATGELFF.

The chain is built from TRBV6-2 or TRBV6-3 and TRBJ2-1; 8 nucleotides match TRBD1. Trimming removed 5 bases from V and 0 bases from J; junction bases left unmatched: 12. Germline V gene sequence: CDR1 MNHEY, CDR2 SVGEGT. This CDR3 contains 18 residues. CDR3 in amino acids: CASSPDRGQSSSYNEQFF. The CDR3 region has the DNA TGTGCCAGCAGTCCCGACAGGGGTCAATCGAGCTCCTACAATGAGCAGTTCTTC.

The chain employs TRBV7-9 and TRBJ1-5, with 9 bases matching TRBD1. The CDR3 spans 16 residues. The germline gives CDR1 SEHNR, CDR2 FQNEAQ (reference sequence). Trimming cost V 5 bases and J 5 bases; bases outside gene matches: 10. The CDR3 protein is CASSPGTGRIDQPQHF. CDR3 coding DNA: TGTGCCAGCAGCCCCGGGACAGGGAGGATTGATCAGCCCCAGCATTTT.

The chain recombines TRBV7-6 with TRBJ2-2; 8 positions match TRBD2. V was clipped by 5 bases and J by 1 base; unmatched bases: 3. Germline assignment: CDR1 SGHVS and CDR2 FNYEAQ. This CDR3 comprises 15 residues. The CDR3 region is CASSPRGGNTGELFF. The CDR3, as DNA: TGTGCCAGCAGCCCCCGGGGGGGGAACACCGGGGAGCTGTTTTTT.

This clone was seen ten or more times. This chain's CDR3 is CASSRDAGELFF. The CDR3 bases are TGTGCCAGCAGCCGGGATGCCGGGGAGCTGTTTTTT. The genes are TRBV12-3 or TRBV12-4 and TRBJ2-2; D is possibly TRBD2 (5 bases). The CDR3 runs 12 residues. V gave up 6 bases and J gave up 6 bases, with 8 bases separating them.

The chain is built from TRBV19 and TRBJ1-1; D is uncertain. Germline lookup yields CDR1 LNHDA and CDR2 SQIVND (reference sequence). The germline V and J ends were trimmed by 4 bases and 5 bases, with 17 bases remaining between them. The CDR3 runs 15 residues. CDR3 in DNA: TGTGCCAGTAGTACGACCTGGGGAGGAAAGACTGAAGCTTTCTTT. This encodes CASSTTWGGKTEAFF.

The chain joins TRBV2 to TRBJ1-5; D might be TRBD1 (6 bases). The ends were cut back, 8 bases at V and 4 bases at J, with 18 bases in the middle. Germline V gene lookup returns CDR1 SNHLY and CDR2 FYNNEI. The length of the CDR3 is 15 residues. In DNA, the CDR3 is TGTGCCAGCCGGGCGCACCAGGGGTGGAATCAGCCCCAGCATTTT. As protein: CASRAHQGWNQPQHF.

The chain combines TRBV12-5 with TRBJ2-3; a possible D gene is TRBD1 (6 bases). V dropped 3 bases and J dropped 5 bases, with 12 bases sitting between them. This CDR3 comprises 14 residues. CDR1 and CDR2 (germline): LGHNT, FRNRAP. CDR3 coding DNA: TGTGCTAGTGGTTTCTCAGGGGTCAAAGATACGCAGTATTTT. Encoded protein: CASGFSGVKDTQYF.

For the CDR3, the DNA is TGTGCCAGCAGTGAAGGGACAGGGTATGACGGCTACACCTTC. Amino acids: CASSEGTGYDGYTF. The gene calls are TRBV2 and TRBJ1-2; 8 bases agree with TRBD1. Germline CDR1 SNHLY, CDR2 FYNNEI. Trimming removed 1 base from V and 8 bases from J; junction bases left unmatched: 6. The CDR3 spans 14 residues.

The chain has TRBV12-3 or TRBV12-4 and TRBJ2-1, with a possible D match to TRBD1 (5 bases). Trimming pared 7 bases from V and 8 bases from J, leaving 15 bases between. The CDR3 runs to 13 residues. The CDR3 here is CASTAGHYDEQFF. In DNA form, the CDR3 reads TGTGCCAGCACCGCCGGACATTACGATGAGCAGTTCTTC.

In DNA form, the CDR3 reads TGTGCTAGTGGACCGGGACAGGAGGGTGGCTACACCTTC. Translation: CASGPGQEGGYTF. This chain joins TRBV12-5 and TRBJ1-2, with 8 bases identical to TRBD1. This CDR3 spans 13 amino acids. Unmatched junction bases numbered 7, after V lost 6 bases and J lost 7 bases. Per the germline V gene, CDR1 is LGHNT and CDR2 is FRNRAP.

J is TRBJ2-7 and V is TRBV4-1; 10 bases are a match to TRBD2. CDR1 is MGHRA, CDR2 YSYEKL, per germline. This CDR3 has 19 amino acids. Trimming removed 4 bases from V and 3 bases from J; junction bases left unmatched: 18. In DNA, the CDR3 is TGCGCCAGCAGCCTGCATTCACTAGCGGGAACTAAAAACATCTACGAGCAGTACTTC. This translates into CASSLHSLAGTKNIYEQYF.

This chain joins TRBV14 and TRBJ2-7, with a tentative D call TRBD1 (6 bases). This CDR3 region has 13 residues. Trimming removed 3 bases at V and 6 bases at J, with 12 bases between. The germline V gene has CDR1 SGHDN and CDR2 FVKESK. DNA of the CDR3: TGTGCCAGCAGCCATCTGAAAGGGGGCGAGCAGTACGTC. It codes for CASSHLKGGEQYV.

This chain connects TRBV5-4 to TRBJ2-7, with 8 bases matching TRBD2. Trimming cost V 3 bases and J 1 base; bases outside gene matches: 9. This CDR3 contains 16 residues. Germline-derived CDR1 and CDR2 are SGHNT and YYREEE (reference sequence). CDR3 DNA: TGTGCCAGCAGCTACGGGGGAACTAGCGGTTCCTACGAGCAGTACTTC. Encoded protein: CASSYGGTSGSYEQYF.

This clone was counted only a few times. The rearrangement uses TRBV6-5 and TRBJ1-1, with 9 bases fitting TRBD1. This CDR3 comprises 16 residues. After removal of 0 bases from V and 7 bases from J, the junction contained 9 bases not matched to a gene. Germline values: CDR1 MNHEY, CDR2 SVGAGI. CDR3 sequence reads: CASSYSTTQGAGEAFF. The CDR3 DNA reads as TGTGCCAGCAGTTACTCGACGACACAGGGGGCGGGTGAAGCTTTCTTT.

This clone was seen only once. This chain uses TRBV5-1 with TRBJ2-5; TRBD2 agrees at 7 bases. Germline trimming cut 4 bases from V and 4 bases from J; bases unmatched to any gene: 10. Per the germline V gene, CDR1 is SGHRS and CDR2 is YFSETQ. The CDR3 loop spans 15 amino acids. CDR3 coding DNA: TGCGCCAGCAGCCCGGGCGGGGGAGGCGTAGAGACCCAGTACTTC. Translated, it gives CASSPGGGGVETQYF.

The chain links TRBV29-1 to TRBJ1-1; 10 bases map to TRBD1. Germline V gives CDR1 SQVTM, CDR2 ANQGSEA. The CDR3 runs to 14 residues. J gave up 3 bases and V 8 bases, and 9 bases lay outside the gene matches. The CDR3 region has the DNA TGCAGCACCGACAGGGGGCTGGGGGACACTGAAGCTTTCTTT. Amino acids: CSTDRGLGDTEAFF.

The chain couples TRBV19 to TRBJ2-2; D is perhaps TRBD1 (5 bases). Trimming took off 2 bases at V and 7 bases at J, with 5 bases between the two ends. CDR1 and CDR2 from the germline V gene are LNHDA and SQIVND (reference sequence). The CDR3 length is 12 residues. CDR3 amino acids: CASSIRGGELFF. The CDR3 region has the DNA TGTGCCAGTAGTATAAGGGGCGGGGAGCTGTTTTTT. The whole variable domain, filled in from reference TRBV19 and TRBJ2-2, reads DGGITQSPKYLFRKEGQNVTLSCEQNLNHDAMYWYRQDPGQGLRLIYYSQIVNDFQKGDIAEGYSVSREKKESFPLTVTSAQKNPTAFYLCASSIRGGELFFGEGSRLTVL.

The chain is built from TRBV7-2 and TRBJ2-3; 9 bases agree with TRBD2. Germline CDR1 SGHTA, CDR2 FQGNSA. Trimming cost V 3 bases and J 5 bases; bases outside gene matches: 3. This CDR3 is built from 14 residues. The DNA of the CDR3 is TGTGCCAGCAGCTTGGCGGGGGGGTTAGATACGCAGTATTTT. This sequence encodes CASSLAGGLDTQYF.

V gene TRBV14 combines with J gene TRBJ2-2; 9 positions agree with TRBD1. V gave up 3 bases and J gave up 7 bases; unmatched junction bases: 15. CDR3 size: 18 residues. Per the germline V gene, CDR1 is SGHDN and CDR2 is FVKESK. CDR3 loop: CASSQYLTTGGLYGELFF. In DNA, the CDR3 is TGTGCCAGCAGCCAGTACCTGACGACAGGGGGACTGTACGGGGAGCTGTTTTTT. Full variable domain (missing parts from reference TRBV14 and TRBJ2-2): EAGVTQFPSHSVIEKGQTVTLRCDPISGHDNLYWYRRVMGKEIKFLLHFVKESKQDESGMPNNRFLAERTGGTYSTLKVQPAELEDSGVYFCASSQYLTTGGLYGELFFGEGSRLTVL.

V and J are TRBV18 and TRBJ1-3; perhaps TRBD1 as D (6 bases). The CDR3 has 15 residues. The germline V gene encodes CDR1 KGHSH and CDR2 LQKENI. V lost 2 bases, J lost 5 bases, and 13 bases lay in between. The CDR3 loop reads CASSPSDRSRNTIYF. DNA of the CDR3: TGTGCCAGCTCACCATCCGACAGGTCGCGAAACACCATATATTTT.

CDR3: CASSLAGQGEQETQYF. CDR3 in DNA: TGCGCCAGCAGCTTGGCCGGGCAGGGGGAACAAGAGACCCAGTACTTC. V gene TRBV5-1 combines with J gene TRBJ2-5, with TRBD1 identical over 7 bases. This CDR3 has 16 residues. The J segment lost 2 bases and the V segment lost 0 bases, leaving 7 bases of the junction unmatched. Per the germline V gene, CDR1 is SGHRS and CDR2 is YFSETQ.

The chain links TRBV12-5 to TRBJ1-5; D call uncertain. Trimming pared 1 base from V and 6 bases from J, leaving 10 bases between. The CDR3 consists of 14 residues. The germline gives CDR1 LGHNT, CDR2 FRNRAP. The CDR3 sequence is CASGLAPSGQPQHF. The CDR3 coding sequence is TGTGCTAGTGGTTTGGCCCCCAGCGGTCAGCCCCAGCATTTT.

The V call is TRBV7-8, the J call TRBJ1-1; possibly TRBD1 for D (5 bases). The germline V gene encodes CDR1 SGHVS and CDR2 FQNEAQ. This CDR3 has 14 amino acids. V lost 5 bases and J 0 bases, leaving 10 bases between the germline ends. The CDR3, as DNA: TGTGCCAGCAGCCCGCGGACACTGAACACTGAAGCTTTCTTT. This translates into CASSPRTLNTEAFF.